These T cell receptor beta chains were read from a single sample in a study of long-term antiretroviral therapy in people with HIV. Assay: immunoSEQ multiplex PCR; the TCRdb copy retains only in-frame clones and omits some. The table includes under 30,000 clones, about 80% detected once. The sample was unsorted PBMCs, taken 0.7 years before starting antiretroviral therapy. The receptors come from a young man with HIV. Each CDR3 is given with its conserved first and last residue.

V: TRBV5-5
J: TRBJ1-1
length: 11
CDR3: CASSFGNGAFF

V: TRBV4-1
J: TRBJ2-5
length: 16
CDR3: CASSQDGAGTWETQYF

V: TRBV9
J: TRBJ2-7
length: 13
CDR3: CASSWDSNYEQYF

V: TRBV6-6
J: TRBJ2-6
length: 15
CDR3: CASSYLESGANVLTF

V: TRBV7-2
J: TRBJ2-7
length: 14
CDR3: CASSHREGAYEQYF

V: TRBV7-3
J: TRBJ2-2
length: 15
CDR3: CASSSPGNSGGELFF

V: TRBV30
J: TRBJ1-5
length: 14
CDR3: CAFQGTADNQPQHF

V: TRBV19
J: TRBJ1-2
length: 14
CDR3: CASSFMGYDYGYTF

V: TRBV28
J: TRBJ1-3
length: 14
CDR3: CATRDASSGNTIYF

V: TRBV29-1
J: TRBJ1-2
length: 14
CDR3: CSVIQAAANYGYTF

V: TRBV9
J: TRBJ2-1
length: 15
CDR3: CASSPRASSYNEQFF

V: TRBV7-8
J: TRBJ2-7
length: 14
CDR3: CASQRDLGSYEQYF